The TCR beta chain described here comes from a study of PD-1 blockade in mismatch repair-deficient tumors. Trimming left V 2 bases short and J 0 bases short, with 5 bases between. Germline values: CDR1 SGHAT, CDR2 FQNNGV. This CDR3 has 13 residues. Note on this clone: Its antigen is as yet unknown.

Study-wide points: Rapid post-treatment expansion, then contraction, generally preceding radiologic response, marked tumor-resident clones.

Time point reported: approximately ten-day in vitro stimulation with candidate mutation-associated neoantigen peptide 1. A roughly 10-day in vitro culture was run per each of roughly 7 reactive peptides. Only in-frame clones appear in the TCRdb table, and some are missing; sequencing was by immunoSEQ multiplex PCR. This table holds several thousand clones, approximately 84% found once. J is TRBJ2-7 and V is TRBV11-2; D uncertain. Sequenced material: cells cultured in vitro, taken from a patient treated with pembrolizumab. This sequence originates from an adult with mismatch repair-deficient cancer. Here the CDR3 reads CASSLQFSYEQYF. Here the CDR3 DNA reads TGTGCCAGCAGCTTACAGTTCTCCTACGAGCAGTACTTC.